These 21 T cell receptor beta chains share one sample of origin, sequenced in a study of CD8 T cells in Susac syndrome (dated by TCRdb to the late 2010s). The method was the immunoSEQ multiplex PCR assay. RNA was extracted using the RNeasy kit, and roughly 0.45 to 1 ug of the RNA was reverse transcribed with random hexamers. The public reads were reprocessed in TCRdb via fastp at Q25 and MiXCR, keeping in-frame beta chains. Rows with a matching CDR3 protein are joined into one entry that keeps the most common DNA and genes. Within this sample are around 200,000 distinct CDR3 sequences, with around 93% of them counted one time only. The leading ten clones occupy around 0.076% of the sample. Material: CD4+ T cells from PBMCs. The receptors were sampled from a human donor with multiple sclerosis.

The chain links TRBV29-1 to TRBJ2-1, with 11 bases fitting TRBD2. CDR3 length: 14 residues. Germline V gene sequence: CDR1 SQVTM, CDR2 ANQGSEA. V shed 7 bases and J 10 bases; nucleotides not matched to a gene: 12. This CDR3 reads CSAHSGGASGEQFF. The CDR3 coding sequence is TGCAGCGCCCATAGCGGGGGGGCCTCCGGGGAGCAGTTCTTC.

The V call is TRBV30, the J call TRBJ2-2; possible D gene TRBD1, 6 bases. Germline assignment: CDR1 GTSNPN and CDR2 SVGIG (reference sequence). This CDR3 has 14 residues. Between the trimmed V and J ends, which lost 3 bases and 4 bases, there was a span of 12 bases. The CDR3, as DNA: TGTGCCTGGAGCGAGGGGGTCATCACCGGGGAGCTGTTTTTT. As protein: CAWSEGVITGELFF.

The chain carries TRBV20-1 and TRBJ2-2; D not certain. The CDR3 sequence is 13 residues long. Germline V gene lookup returns CDR1 DFQATT and CDR2 SNEGSKA (reference sequence). V was clipped by 6 bases and J by 1 base, with 9 bases between them. CDR3 region: CSATHGNTGELFF. The DNA of the CDR3 is TGCAGTGCAACTCACGGGAACACCGGGGAGCTGTTTTTT.

The V and J genes are TRBV30 and TRBJ1-2; 7 bases are a match to TRBD1. The CDR3 sequence is 13 residues long. V gave up 0 bases and J gave up 7 bases; unmatched junction bases: 5. Germline CDR1 reads GTSNPN; CDR2 reads SVGIG (reference sequence). CDR3 coding DNA: TGTGCCTGGAGTGTTAGACAGGGCGGTGGCTACACCTTC. Its protein is CAWSVRQGGGYTF.

The rearrangement links TRBV7-2 to TRBJ1-2, with a tentative D call TRBD1 (6 bases). Germline CDR1 reads SGHTA; CDR2 reads FQGNSA. The CDR3 length is 15 residues. V lost 0 bases and J lost 2, with 10 bases in between. CDR3 amino acids: CASSLAPGANYGYTF. In DNA form, the CDR3 reads TGTGCCAGCAGCTTAGCACCGGGGGCAAACTATGGCTACACCTTC.

The J gene is TRBJ2-3, the V gene TRBV30; D may be TRBD2 (6 bases). Germline-derived CDR1 and CDR2 are GTSNPN and SVGIG (reference sequence). The CDR3 runs to 13 residues. V shed 2 bases and J shed 2 bases, with 8 bases lying between them. CDR3 protein: CAWSTGDTDTQYF. CDR3 in DNA: TGTGCCTGGAGTACGGGAGACACAGATACGCAGTATTTT.

The genes are TRBV5-6 and TRBJ2-7; either TRBD1 or TRBD2 may fit D (5 bases each). The V and J ends lost 4 bases and 2 bases respectively, with 16 bases between them. Germline loops: CDR1 SGHDT, CDR2 YYEEEE. This CDR3 comprises 15 residues. CDR3 protein: CASSNPGRSPYEQYV. CDR3 sequence (DNA): TGTGCCAGCAGCAATCCGGGACGGAGCCCCTACGAGCAGTACGTC.

The CDR3 DNA follows: TGCAGTGCTAGAGGACAGGAGAAGGTGGGCTCCTACAATGAGCAGTTCTTC. Residues: CSARGQEKVGSYNEQFF. This chain joins TRBV20-1 and TRBJ2-1; D is possibly TRBD1 (6 bases). V was shortened by 1 base and J by 0 bases, with 16 bases between the two germline ends. Germline V CDR1 and CDR2: DFQATT, SNEGSKA (reference sequence). This CDR3 contains 17 residues.

This clonotype was observed once. The CDR3 loop reads CASSFSVRESPLHF. The CDR3, as DNA: TGTGCCAGCAGTTTTAGTGTCCGCGAGTCACCCCTCCACTTT. J is TRBJ1-6 and V is TRBV28; D call uncertain. This CDR3 is 14 amino acids long. The ends were cut back, 3 bases at V and 10 bases at J, with 13 bases in the middle. Germline loops: CDR1 MDHEN, CDR2 SYDVKM.

The chain uses TRBV15 and TRBJ2-3; D remains ambiguous. This CDR3 is 14 amino acids long. Between the trimmed V and J ends, which lost 5 bases and 2 bases, there was a span of 11 bases. CDR1 LNHNV and CDR2 YYDKDF come from the germline V gene (reference sequence). The chain's CDR3 is CATSGPVHTDTQYF. For the CDR3, the DNA is TGTGCCACCAGCGGGCCAGTTCACACAGATACGCAGTATTTT.

This clonotype was found once. As DNA, the CDR3 is TGCGCCAGCAGCCACAGCCTTTACCCGGGGACTAGGGAGGAGACCCAGTACTTC. Translated, it gives CASSHSLYPGTREETQYF. The chain uses TRBV4-1 and TRBJ2-5, with TRBD2 matching 8 bases. Trimming took 3 bases from V and 5 from J; bases not matched to a gene: 17. The germline V gene has CDR1 MGHRA and CDR2 YSYEKL. There are 18 residues in the CDR3.

V gene TRBV7-9 combines with J gene TRBJ2-5; D gene uncertain. CDR1 SEHNR and CDR2 FQNEAQ come from the germline V gene (reference sequence). V lost 3 bases and J lost 0, with 14 bases in between. The CDR3 has 16 amino acids. The DNA for the CDR3 is TGTGCCAGCAGCTTTGTGTTCGGGTTGTACCAAGAGACCCAGTACTTC. It yields the protein CASSFVFGLYQETQYF.

The chain uses TRBV20-1 and TRBJ1-6; D remains ambiguous. The CDR3 runs 13 residues. V dropped 7 bases and J dropped 9 bases, with 16 bases sitting between them. CDR1 and CDR2 (germline): DFQATT, SNEGSKA (reference sequence). The CDR3 is CSGQVDSVSPLHF. The DNA of the CDR3 is TGCAGTGGCCAGGTCGACTCCGTTTCACCCCTCCACTTT.

This clonotype was seen just once. The chain uses TRBV20-1 and TRBJ2-5; possibly TRBD2 for D (5 bases). The CDR3 totals 13 residues. From germline, CDR1 is DFQATT and CDR2 SNEGSKA (reference sequence). With 7 bases removed from V and 3 bases from J, the gap between germline ends came to 15 bases. CDR3 loop: CSGKEGAEETQYF. CDR3 nucleotides: TGCAGTGGCAAAGAAGGAGCGGAAGAGACCCAGTACTTC.

For the CDR3, the DNA is TGTGCCAGCAGTTTATACGCAGGCGCCACTGAAGCTTTCTTT. This sequence encodes CASSLYAGATEAFF. V and J are TRBV12-3 or TRBV12-4 and TRBJ1-1, with D hard to call. This CDR3 is 14 amino acids long. V lost 2 bases and J 4 bases, leaving 11 bases between the germline ends.

The CDR3 DNA reads as TGTGCCAGCAGTTCGGACAGGCATAATGAAAAACTGTTTTTT. It codes for CASSSDRHNEKLFF. The V and J genes are TRBV2 and TRBJ1-4; 7 bases fit TRBD1. The germline V gene encodes CDR1 SNHLY and CDR2 FYNNEI. Trimming took 5 bases from V and 4 from J; bases not matched to a gene: 4. The CDR3 loop spans 14 amino acids.

The rearrangement links TRBV12-3 or TRBV12-4 to TRBJ1-5; the match to TRBD1 covers 7 bases. The CDR3 has 13 amino acids. V lost 5 bases, J lost 5 bases, and 3 bases stayed unmatched. The CDR3 DNA sequence: TGTGCCAGCAGTCGACAGGGCTATCAGCCCCAGCATTTT. Its translation is CASSRQGYQPQHF.

The chain is built from TRBV4-1 and TRBJ2-5; D not resolved. CDR3 length: 15 amino acids. Germline V gene data show CDR1 as MGHRA and CDR2 as YSYEKL. V was clipped by 2 bases and J by 5 bases, with 15 bases between them. The CDR3 loop is CASSQTGPRQETQYF. Written as DNA, the CDR3 is TGCGCCAGCAGCCAAACCGGGCCTCGGCAGGAGACCCAGTACTTC.

The genes are TRBV2 and TRBJ2-1, with D possibly TRBD1 on 6 matching bases. The CDR3 spans 12 residues. Between the trimmed V and J ends, which lost 6 bases and 11 bases, there was a span of 14 bases. Germline V gene lookup returns CDR1 SNHLY and CDR2 FYNNEI. CDR3 in DNA: TGTGCCAGCAGATCCGACAGGTCCAAGCAGTTCTTC. Translated, it gives CASRSDRSKQFF.

This rearrangement joins TRBV20-1 to TRBJ1-1, with TRBD1 as a possible D gene (6 bases). The ends were cut back, 6 bases at V and 6 bases at J, with 11 bases in the middle. The CDR3 sequence is 11 residues long. CDR1 DFQATT and CDR2 SNEGSKA come from the germline V gene (reference sequence). CDR3 sequence: CSAFPGAEAFF. For the CDR3, the DNA is TGCAGTGCCTTTCCAGGGGCTGAAGCTTTCTTT.

This clonotype was seen only once. The V call is TRBV25-1, the J call TRBJ1-1, with TRBD1 matching over 8 bases. The CDR3 totals 13 residues. The trim removed 8 bases at V and 1 base at J, leaving 3 bases unmatched. Germline V CDR1 and CDR2: MGHDK, SYGVNS. The DNA of the CDR3 is TGTGCCAGCCTTACAGGGGGGAACACTGAAGCTTTCTTT. Translated, it gives CASLTGGNTEAFF. The full variable domain, rest sourced from reference TRBV25-1 and TRBJ1-1, is EADIYQTPRYLVIGTGKKITLECSQTMGHDKMYWYQQDPGMELHLIHYSYGVNSTEKGDLSSESTVSRIRTEHFPLTLESARPSHTSQYLCASLTGGNTEAFFGQGTRLTVV.